The 10 T cell receptor beta chains given below trace back to one sample, sequenced in a study of blood T cell repertoires in COVID-19. Repertoires were generated with immunoSEQ multiplex PCR, while TCRdb's copy carries only in-frame clones and drops some. The sample gives 35,000 to 45,000 clones, around four fifths of which show up once; less than 7% is in the top ten. The sequencing input was peripheral blood. The source is a man over 45 with active COVID-19.

This chain uses TRBV5-1 with TRBJ2-7; 8 positions match TRBD1. V lost 3 bases and J lost 5; bases outside the gene matches: 4. The CDR3 runs to 13 residues. From germline, CDR1 is SGHRS and CDR2 YFSETQ. For the CDR3, the DNA is TGCGCCAGCAGCTGGACAGGGTCCAACGAGCAGTACTTC. It encodes CASSWTGSNEQYF.

The chain joins TRBV30 to TRBJ1-1, with D maybe TRBD1 (5 bases). The length of the CDR3 is 17 residues. V was shortened by 3 bases and J by 5 bases, with 25 bases between the two germline ends. Per germline, CDR1 GTSNPN and CDR2 SVGIG (reference sequence). The CDR3 reads CAWSPGKATFRVTEAFF. The DNA of the CDR3 is TGTGCCTGGAGCCCTGGAAAAGCAACATTCAGGGTGACTGAAGCTTTCTTT.

Only one count was recorded for this clone. The chain is built from TRBV5-6 and TRBJ2-3; D not certain. This CDR3 is built from 13 residues. V was cut by 5 bases and J by 4 bases, with 11 bases left in between. Germline V gives CDR1 SGHDT, CDR2 YYEEEE. The CDR3 DNA is TGTGCCAGCAGAAGAGGCCGGTCAGATACGCAGTATTTT. It specifies CASRRGRSDTQYF.

The V gene is TRBV18, the J gene TRBJ2-7, with TRBD2 matching 14 bases. The V gene end was trimmed by 4 bases and the J gene end by 2 bases; junction bases not matched to a gene: 19. Germline CDR1 reads KGHSH; CDR2 reads LQKENI. CDR3 length: 21 amino acids. The CDR3 nucleotides read TGTGCCAGCTCACAGGGTCAAACGGGACTAGCGGGAGCGATCCCCACCTACGAGCAGTACTTC. This translates into CASSQGQTGLAGAIPTYEQYF.

This clone was seen just once. The chain joins TRBV27 to TRBJ2-7; no firm D call. Germline V gene lookup returns CDR1 MNHEY and CDR2 SMNVEV (reference sequence). CDR3 length: 14 residues. The V gene lost 1 base and the J gene lost 6 bases, with 13 bases spanning the gap. The CDR3 here is CASSLLLSSGEQYF. CDR3 nucleotides: TGTGCCAGCAGTTTATTGCTCTCTTCCGGCGAGCAGTACTTC.

Points on this clone: The sample contains more than one DNA sequence encoding this CDR3. The rearrangement links TRBV6-5 to TRBJ1-1; TRBD1 matches at 7 bases. The J segment lost 5 bases and the V segment lost 2 bases, leaving 2 bases of the junction unmatched. This CDR3 is 13 amino acids long. Germline CDR1 MNHEY, CDR2 SVGAGI. The CDR3 region is CASSYRQGTEAFF. The CDR3 DNA reads as TGTGCCAGCAGTTACAGACAGGGAACTGAAGCTTTCTTT.

The genes are TRBV4-3 and TRBJ1-5; maybe TRBD1 (6 bases). This CDR3 is 16 amino acids long. Germline V gives CDR1 LGHNA, CDR2 YSLEER. V was trimmed by 0 bases and J by 6 bases, leaving 15 bases between them. The chain's CDR3 is CASSQDLGQKSQPQHF. The CDR3 DNA is TGCGCCAGCAGCCAAGATCTGGGACAAAAGAGTCAGCCCCAGCATTTT.

The chain has TRBV6-4 and TRBJ2-3; 10 bases agree with TRBD2. CDR3 length: 15 amino acids. J gave up 4 bases and V 4 bases, and 5 bases lay outside the gene matches. CDR1 is MRHNA, CDR2 SNTAGT, per germline. CDR3 DNA sequence: TGTGCCAGCAGTGCCAGCGGGGGGGCCTCAGATACGCAGTATTTT. This sequence encodes CASSASGGASDTQYF.

The chain recombines TRBV11-2 with TRBJ2-5, with 14 nucleotides matching TRBD2. Unmatched junction bases numbered 4, after V lost 2 bases and J lost 5 bases. Germline assignment: CDR1 SGHAT and CDR2 FQNNGV. The CDR3 totals 16 residues. For the CDR3, the DNA is TGTGCCAGCAGCTTACAGGGACTAGCGGGAGATGAGACCCAGTACTTC. As protein: CASSLQGLAGDETQYF.

The rearrangement joins TRBV5-5 to TRBJ2-7; possibly TRBD2 for D (7 bases). CDR3 length: 12 amino acids. The V gene lost 0 bases and the J gene lost 9 bases, with 10 bases spanning the gap. Germline CDR1 reads SGHKS; CDR2 reads YYEKEE (reference sequence). In nucleotides, the CDR3 is TGTGCCAGCAGCTTGGTTGGGGGGGCGCAGTACTTC. It is translated as CASSLVGGAQYF.